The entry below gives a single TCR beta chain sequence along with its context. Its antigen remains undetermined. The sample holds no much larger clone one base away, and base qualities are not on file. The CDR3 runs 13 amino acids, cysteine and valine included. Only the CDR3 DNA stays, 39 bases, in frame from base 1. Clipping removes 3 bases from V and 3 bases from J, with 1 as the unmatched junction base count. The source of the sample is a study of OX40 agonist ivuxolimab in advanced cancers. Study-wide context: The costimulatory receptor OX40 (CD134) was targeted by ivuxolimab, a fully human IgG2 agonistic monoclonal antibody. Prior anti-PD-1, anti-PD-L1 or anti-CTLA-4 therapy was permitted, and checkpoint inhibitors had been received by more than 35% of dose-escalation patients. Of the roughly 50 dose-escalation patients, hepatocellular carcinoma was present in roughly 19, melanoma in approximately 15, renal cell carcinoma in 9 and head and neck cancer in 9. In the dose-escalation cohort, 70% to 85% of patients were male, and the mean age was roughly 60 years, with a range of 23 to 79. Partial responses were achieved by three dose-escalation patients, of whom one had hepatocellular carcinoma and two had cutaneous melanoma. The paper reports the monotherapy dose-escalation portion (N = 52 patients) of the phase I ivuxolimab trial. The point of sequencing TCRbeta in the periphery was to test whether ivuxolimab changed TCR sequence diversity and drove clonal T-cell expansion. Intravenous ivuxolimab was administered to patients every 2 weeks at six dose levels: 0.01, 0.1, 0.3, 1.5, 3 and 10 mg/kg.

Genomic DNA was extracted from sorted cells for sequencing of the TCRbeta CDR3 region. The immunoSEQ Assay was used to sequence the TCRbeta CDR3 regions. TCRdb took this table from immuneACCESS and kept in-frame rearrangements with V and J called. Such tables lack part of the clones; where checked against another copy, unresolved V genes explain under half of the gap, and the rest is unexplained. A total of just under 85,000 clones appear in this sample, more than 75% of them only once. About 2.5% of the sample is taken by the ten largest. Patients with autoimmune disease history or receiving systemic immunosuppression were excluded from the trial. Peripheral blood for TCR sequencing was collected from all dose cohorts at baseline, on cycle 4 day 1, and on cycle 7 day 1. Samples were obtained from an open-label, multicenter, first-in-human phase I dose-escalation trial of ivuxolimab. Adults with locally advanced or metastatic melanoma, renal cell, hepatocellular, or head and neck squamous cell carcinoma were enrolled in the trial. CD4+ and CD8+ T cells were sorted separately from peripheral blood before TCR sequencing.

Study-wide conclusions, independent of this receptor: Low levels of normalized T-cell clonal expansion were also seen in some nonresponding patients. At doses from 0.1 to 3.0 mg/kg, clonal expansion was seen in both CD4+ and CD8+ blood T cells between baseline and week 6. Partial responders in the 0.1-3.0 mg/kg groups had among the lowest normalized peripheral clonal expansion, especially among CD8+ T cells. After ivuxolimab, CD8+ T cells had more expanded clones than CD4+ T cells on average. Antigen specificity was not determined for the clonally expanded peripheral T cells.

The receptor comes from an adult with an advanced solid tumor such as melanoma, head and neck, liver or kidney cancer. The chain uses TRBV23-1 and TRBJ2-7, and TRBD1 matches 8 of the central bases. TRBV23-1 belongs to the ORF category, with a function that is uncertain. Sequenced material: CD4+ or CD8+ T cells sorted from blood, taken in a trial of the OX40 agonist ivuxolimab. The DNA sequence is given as TGCGCCAGCAGTCACGACAGGGGCTACGAGCAGTACGTC. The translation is CASSHDRGYEQYV.